This TCR beta chain was recovered during a study of radiotherapy plus CTLA-4 blockade in lung cancer. Study-wide background: Among enrolled patients, 15% to 20% responded and 31% achieved disease control.

V was trimmed by 1 base and J by 2 bases, leaving 12 bases between them. The CDR3 is 15 amino acids. Germline CDR1 SGHAT, CDR2 FQNNGV. TCRdb's copy holds only in-frame clones and misses some; the assay was immunoSEQ multiplex PCR. The repertoire consists of about 80,000 clones, with about four fifths occurring once and the leading ten covering 22%. Sequences were derived from peripheral blood, sampled from a patient treated with radiotherapy plus ipilimumab. The receptor comes from a human donor with non-small cell lung cancer whose response to radiotherapy plus ipilimumab could not be evaluated. Some clones in this sample may be carry-over from other donors' samples. The chain links TRBV11-2 to TRBJ2-7; a possible D gene is TRBD1 (5 bases). CDR3 sequence: CASSLVQGAAYEQYF. The CDR3 nucleotides read TGTGCCAGCAGCTTAGTCCAGGGTGCGGCCTACGAGCAGTACTTC.